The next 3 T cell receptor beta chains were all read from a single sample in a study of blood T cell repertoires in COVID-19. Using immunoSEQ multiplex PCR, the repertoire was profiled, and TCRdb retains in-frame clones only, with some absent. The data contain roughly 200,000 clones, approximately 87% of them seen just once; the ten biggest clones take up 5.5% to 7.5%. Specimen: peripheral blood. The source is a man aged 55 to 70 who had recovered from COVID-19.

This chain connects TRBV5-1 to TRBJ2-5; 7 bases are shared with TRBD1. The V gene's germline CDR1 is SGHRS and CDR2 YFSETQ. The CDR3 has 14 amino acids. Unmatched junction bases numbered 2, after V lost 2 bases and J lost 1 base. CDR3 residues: CASSLQGPQETQYF. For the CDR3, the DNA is TGCGCCAGCAGCTTACAGGGGCCCCAAGAGACCCAGTACTTC.

The CDR3 here is CASSYGRYPYNEQFF. The CDR3 DNA sequence: TGTGCCAGCAGTTACGGGAGGTACCCCTACAATGAGCAGTTCTTC. V and J are TRBV27 and TRBJ2-1; 7 nucleotides align to TRBD2. The CDR3 extends over 15 amino acids. From germline, CDR1 is MNHEY and CDR2 SMNVEV (reference sequence). J lost 2 bases, V lost 4 bases, and 5 bases had no gene match.

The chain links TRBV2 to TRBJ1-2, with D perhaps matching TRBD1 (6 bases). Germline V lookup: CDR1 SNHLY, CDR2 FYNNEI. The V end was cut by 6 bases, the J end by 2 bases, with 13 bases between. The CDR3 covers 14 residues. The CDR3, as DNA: TGTGCCAGCAGCTCTCAGGGGAAAAACTATGGCTACACCTTC. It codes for CASSSQGKNYGYTF.